This T cell receptor beta chain is from a study of shared clonotypes between healthy human individuals (TCRdb year 2020). Study-wide context: The cohort comprised a couple of women and three men aged 18 to 49 years. For each donor, three plates each were used for CD4 naive and CD4 memory, two plates were used for CD8 naive, and one plate was used for CD8 memory. To estimate repertoire size and how much clonotype sharing occurs between individuals, the study deeply sequenced the blood TCR repertoires of roughly 5 healthy adults. Between about 0.94 and 10 billion PBMCs per donor were obtained by leukapheresis. Different laboratories and diverse techniques were used to prepare libraries and sequence TCR repertoires, to increase sequencing depth and limit assay-specific biases. Overall results and qualifications from the work: Naive subsets generally had larger estimated clonotype richness than memory subsets. The small number of donors limited the genetic and exposure-history diversity represented. Sampling was restricted to blood, and TCR repertoires in tissue are likely to differ from TCR repertoires in blood. Approximately 5% of naive CD4, 3.5% of naive CD8, about 2.4% of memory CD4, and about 0.4% of memory CD8 clonotypes were shared across a handful of donors. Clonotypes shared by all four sorted-subset donors showed higher generation probabilities than non-shared clonotypes. Pairwise subsampling indicated that sequencing depth was expected to affect the degree of clonotype sharing among donors. Rarefaction of sorted-subset datasets indicated incomplete sequencing despite the large sequencing depth.

Healthy HIV-negative adults with no recently reported acute infections or vaccinations were included as donors. Every donor was a Caucasian adult living in Nashville, Tennessee, USA. CD4+ T cells were enriched through magnetic negative selection, after which naive cells were positively selected on CD45RA and the remaining negative fraction served as the memory subset. After blood collection by leukapheresis, PBMCs were isolated using Ficoll-Histopaque density gradient centrifugation and then cryopreserved in the vapor phase of liquid nitrogen. Analytical flow cytometry was used to check the purity and quantity of each magnetically sorted T cell population. Genomic DNA was isolated from every sorted fraction and measured by UV absorbance on a Nanodrop 2000c. The CDR3 measures 14 amino acids from cysteine to phenylalanine. Only CDR3 DNA is held: 42 bases, read in frame from base 1. The germline V gene gives CDR1 as MNHNS and CDR2 as SASEGT. V and J lose 7 bases and 14 bases, and a span of 24 bases separates them.

TCR CDR3 regions were amplified from genomic DNA by multiplex PCR using the deep immunoSEQ assay. For each cell subset, the extracted genomic DNA was distributed evenly across all wells of several immunoSEQ 96-well plates, and each plate served as one replicate. For sorted subsets, approximately 210 ng genomic DNA, equal to 30,000 or so T cell genomes, was loaded into each replicate PCR. Purified libraries were quantified with a Qubit 3.0 fluorometer, sized on a Bioanalyzer 2100, and re-quantified with the KAPA Library Quantification kit. Every immunoSEQ 96-well plate was sequenced on a separate single-read 150-cycle Illumina NextSeq 550 flow cell. Per the source publication's procedure: Because the immunoSEQ output held only junctional sequences and lacked quality scores, the filtering could not match the filtering applied to full-length reads. To assign V/J genes and CDR3, sequences were annotated using PyIR, a Python wrapper for IgBLAST v1.9, with IMGT germline references. Reads were filtered out if the reads had weak V/J assignments (E-value above 1e-6), no CDR3, stop codons, out-of-frame junctions, or ambiguous translated residues. V3J clonotypes were defined as sequences sharing the same inferred V gene, J gene, and CDR3 amino acid sequence. The percentage overlap between two repertoires was calculated by dividing the number of shared unique clonotypes by the size of the smaller repertoire. Three approaches were used to assess repertoire richness: RTK rarefaction, the Chao1 estimator, and Recon v2.1 estimates of unobserved clonotypes. Generation probabilities for all TCRbeta clonotypes obtained by the gDNA method from a handful of donors were computed using OLGA. The clones in this table, taken by TCRdb from immuneACCESS, are in-frame only. Not every clone is retained; where verified, under half of the shortfall comes from an unresolved V gene, and the cause of the rest is unknown. V, J and clone size derive from that table, while D and trimming were established from the DNA sequence. This sample is represented by hundreds of thousands of clones; less than 85% of them were singletons. The biggest ten clones account for about 1.8% of the sample.

As for this clone: The specificity of this receptor is unknown. No clone much larger than this one lies a single base away; base qualities are absent.

This receptor was obtained from a woman aged 25 to 39 in good health. The specimen was memory CD4+ T cells sorted from blood. The cell subset or site label corresponds to: CD45RA-negative fraction. The V and J genes are TRBV6-1 and TRBJ2-1; no confident D gene assignment can be made. The CDR3 reads CASTPSLDPPSKFF. The DNA is TGTGCCAGCACCCCCTCTCTAGATCCCCCCTCGAAGTTCTTC.